These T cell receptor beta chains were read from a single sample in a study of control samples from healthy donors and cancer patients. TCRdb keeps only in-frame clones here, not all; method: immunoSEQ multiplex PCR. The sample carries 45,000 to 60,000 clones, 94% recorded once. The sequenced material came from blood. The source is a man aged 30-40 years in good health. CDR3s include the opening cysteine and the closing phenylalanine or tryptophan. Each record gives: J gene, clone size, D gene, V gene, CDR3 DNA, CDR3 protein. The D gene is left open where the match is weak. Clone size appears in some rows only: once, few, many, or a class for an expanded clone.

>TRBJ1-2|-|-|TRBV10-3
TGTGCCATCAGTGAGTCTTCAGGCCGAGGGGTCGTTAACTATGGCTACACCTTC
CAISESSGRGVVNYGYTF
>TRBJ2-7|-|-|TRBV6-1
TGTGCCAGCAGTGACCCCCCGGTCGACGAGCAGTACTTC
CASSDPPVDEQYF
>TRBJ1-2|-|-|TRBV5-5
TGTGCCAGCAGCTCCTATTCTGAGGGCTATGGCTACACCTTC
CASSSYSEGYGYTF
>TRBJ2-5|-|-|TRBV24-1
TGTGCCACCAGTGATTTTAGTGACAGTCAAGAGACCCAGTACTTC
CATSDFSDSQETQYF
>TRBJ1-1|once|TRBD1|TRBV7-6
TGTGCCAGCAGCTTAGGAGGGGGCCTAAACACTGAAGCTTTCTTT
CASSLGGGLNTEAFF
>TRBJ2-5|-|TRBD1|TRBV7-8
TGTGCCAGCAGCTTGGAACAGGGGGGATCGCAAGAGACCCAGTACTTC
CASSLEQGGSQETQYF
>TRBJ1-5|few|-|TRBV9
TGTGCCAGCAGCGCGACCGTAGGGAGAACACAGCCCCAGCATTTT
CASSATVGRTQPQHF
>TRBJ2-7|-|-|TRBV9
TGTGCCAGCAGCGTCCAGGGGTATGGCGAGCAGTACTTC
CASSVQGYGEQYF
>TRBJ2-7|once|-|TRBV18
TGTGCCAGCTCACCCTCGGTGAGCTACGAGCAGTACTTC
CASSPSVSYEQYF
>TRBJ2-5|few|TRBD2|TRBV19
TGTGCCAGTAGTATTGGTGGGACTAGCGGAGAGACCCAGTACTTC
CASSIGGTSGETQYF
>TRBJ1-2|-|-|TRBV28
TGTGCCAGCAGTTTGGGGCCGAACTATGGCTACACCTTC
CASSLGPNYGYTF